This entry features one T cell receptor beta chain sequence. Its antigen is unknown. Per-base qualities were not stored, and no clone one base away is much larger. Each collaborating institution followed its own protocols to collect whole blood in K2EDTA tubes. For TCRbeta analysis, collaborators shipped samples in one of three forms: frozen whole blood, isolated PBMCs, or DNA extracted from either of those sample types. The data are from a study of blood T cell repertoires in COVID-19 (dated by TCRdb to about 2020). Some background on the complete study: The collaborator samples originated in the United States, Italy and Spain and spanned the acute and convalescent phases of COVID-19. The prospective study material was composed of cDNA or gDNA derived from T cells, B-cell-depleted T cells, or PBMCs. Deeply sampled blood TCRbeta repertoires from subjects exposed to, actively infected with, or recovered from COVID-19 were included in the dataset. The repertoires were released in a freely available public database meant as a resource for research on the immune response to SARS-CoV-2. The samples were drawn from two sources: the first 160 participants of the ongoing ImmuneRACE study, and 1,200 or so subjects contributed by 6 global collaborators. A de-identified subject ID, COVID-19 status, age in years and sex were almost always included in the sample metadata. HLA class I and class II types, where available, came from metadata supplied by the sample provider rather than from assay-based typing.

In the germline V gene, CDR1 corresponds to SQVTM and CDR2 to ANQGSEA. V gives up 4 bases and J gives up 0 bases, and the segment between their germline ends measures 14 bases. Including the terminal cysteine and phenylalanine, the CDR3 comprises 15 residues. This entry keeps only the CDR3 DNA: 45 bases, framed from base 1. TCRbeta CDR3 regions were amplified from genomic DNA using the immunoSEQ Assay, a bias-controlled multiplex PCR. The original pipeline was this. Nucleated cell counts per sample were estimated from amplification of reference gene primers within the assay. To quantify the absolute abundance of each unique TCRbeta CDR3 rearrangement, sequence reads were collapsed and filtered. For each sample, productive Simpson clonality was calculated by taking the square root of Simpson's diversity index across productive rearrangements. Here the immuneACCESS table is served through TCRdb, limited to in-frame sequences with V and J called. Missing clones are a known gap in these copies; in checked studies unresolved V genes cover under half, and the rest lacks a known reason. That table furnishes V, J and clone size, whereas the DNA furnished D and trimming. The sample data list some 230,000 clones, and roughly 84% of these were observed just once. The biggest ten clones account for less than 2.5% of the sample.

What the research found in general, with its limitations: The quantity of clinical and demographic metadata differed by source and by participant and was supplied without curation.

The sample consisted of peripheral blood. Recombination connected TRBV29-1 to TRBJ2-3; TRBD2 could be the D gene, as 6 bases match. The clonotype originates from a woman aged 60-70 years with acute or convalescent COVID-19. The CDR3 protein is CSVGWRGTSTDTQYF. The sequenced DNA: TGCAGCGTTGGGTGGCGGGGTACTAGCACAGATACGCAGTATTTT.